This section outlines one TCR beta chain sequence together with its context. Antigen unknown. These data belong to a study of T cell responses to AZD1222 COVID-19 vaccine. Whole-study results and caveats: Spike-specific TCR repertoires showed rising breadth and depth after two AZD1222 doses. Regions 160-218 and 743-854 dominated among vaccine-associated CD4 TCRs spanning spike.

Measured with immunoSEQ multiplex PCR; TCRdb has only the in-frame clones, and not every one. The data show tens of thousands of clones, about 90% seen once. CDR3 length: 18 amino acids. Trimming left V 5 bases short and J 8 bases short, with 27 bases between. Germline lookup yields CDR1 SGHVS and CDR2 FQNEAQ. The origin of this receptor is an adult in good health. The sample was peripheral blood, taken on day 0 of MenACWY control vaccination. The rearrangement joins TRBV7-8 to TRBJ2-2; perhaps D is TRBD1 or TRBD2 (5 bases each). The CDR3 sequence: CASSRLPTTGPFLGELFF. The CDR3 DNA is TGTGCCAGCAGCCGACTTCCTACTACGGGACCGTTTTTGGGGGAGCTGTTTTTT.